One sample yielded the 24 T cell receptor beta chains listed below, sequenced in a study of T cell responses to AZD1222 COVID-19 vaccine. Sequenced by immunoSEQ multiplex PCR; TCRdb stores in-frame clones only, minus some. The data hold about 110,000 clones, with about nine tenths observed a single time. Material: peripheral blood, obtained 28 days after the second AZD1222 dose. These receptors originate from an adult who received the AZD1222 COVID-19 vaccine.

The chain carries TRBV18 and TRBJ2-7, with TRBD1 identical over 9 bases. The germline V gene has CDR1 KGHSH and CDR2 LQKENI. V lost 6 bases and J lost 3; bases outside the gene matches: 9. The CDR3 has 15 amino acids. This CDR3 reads CASSRGTGPFYEQYF. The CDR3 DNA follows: TGTGCCAGCTCCCGAGGGACAGGGCCTTTCTACGAGCAGTACTTC.

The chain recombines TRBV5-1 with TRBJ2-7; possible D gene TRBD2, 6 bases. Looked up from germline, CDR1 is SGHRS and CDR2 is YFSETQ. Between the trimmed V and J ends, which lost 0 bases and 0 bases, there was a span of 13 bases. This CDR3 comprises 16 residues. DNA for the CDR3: TGCGCCAGCAGCTTGGGTGGAGGGTGGGACTCCTACGAGCAGTACTTC. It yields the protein CASSLGGGWDSYEQYF.

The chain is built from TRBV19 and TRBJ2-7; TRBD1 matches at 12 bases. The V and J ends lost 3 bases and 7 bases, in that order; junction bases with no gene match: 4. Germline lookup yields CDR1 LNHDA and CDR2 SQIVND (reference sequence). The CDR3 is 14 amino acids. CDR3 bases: TGTGCCAGTAGTATGGGACAGGGGGCGCGAGAGCAGTACTTC. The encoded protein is CASSMGQGAREQYF.

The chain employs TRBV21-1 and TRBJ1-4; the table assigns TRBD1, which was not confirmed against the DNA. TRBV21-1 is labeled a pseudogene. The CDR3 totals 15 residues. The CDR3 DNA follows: TGTGCCAGCAGCAAACTCCGGGACAGGGGTGAAAAACTGTTTTTT. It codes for CASSKLRDRGEKLFF.

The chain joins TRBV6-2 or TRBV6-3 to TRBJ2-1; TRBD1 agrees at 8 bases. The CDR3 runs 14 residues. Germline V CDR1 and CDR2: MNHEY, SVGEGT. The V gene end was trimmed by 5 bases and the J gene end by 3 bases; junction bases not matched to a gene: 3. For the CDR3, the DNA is TGTGCCAGCAGTCCGGGACAGGACTACAATGAGCAGTTCTTC. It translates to CASSPGQDYNEQFF.

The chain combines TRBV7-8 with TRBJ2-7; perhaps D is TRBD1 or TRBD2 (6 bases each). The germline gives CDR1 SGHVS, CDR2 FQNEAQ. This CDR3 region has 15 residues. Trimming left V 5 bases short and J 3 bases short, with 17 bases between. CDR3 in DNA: TGTGCCAGCAGCATCCTGGGAGGAGGGGGCTACGAGCAGTACTTC. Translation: CASSILGGGGYEQYF.

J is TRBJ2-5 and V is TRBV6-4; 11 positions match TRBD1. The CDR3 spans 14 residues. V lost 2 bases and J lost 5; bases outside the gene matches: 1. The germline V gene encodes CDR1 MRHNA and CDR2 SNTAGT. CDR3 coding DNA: TGTGCCAGCAGTGACGGACAGGGGGCCGAGACCCAGTACTTC. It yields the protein CASSDGQGAETQYF.

For the CDR3, the DNA is TGCGCCAGCAGCCAAGCCTGGACAGGGGGCTACTATGACACTGAAGCTTTCTTT. Translation gives CASSQAWTGGYYDTEAFF. V is TRBV4-3 and J is TRBJ1-1, with 11 positions matching TRBD1. The junction had 10 bases not matched to a gene; V was cut back by 1 base and J by 3 bases. CDR3 length equals 18 residues. Germline V gene data show CDR1 as LGHNA and CDR2 as YSLEER.

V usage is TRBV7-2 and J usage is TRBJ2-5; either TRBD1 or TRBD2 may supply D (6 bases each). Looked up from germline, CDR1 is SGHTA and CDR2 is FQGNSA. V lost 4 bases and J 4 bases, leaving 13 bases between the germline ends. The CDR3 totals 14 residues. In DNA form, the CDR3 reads TGTGCCAGCAGCTCACAGGGACTTTTAGAGACCCAGTACTTC. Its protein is CASSSQGLLETQYF.

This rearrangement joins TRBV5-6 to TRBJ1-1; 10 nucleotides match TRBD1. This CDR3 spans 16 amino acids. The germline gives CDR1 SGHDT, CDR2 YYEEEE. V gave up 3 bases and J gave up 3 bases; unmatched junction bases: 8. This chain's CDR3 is CASSWTGGISDTEAFF. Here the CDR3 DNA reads TGTGCCAGCAGCTGGACAGGGGGGATTTCAGACACTGAAGCTTTCTTT.

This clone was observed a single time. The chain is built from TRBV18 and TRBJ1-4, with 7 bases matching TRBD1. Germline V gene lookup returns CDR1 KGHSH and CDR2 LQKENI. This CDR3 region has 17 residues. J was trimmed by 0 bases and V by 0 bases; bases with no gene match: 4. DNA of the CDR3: TGTGCCAGCTCACCACCGGGGACAGCTACAACTAATGAAAAACTGTTTTTT. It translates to CASSPPGTATTNEKLFF. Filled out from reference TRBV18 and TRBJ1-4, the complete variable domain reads NAGVMQNPRHLVRRRGQEARLRCSPMKGHSHVYWYRQLPEEGLKFMVYLQKENIIDESGMPKERFSAEFPKEGPSILRIQQVVRGDSAAYFCASSPPGTATTNEKLFFGSGTQLSVL.

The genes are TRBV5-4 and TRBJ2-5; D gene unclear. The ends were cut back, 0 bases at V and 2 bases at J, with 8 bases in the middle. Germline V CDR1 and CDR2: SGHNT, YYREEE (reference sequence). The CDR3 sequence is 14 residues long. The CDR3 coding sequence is TGTGCCAGCAGCTTGGGCGCAGGACAAGAGACCCAGTACTTC. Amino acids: CASSLGAGQETQYF.

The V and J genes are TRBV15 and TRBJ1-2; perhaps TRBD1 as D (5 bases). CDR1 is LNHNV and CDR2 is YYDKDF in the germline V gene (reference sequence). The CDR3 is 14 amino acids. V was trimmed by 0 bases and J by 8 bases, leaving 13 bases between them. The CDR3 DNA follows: TGTGCCACCAGCAGAGAGGGTGGGGGACGGGGCTACACCTTC. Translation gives CATSREGGGRGYTF.

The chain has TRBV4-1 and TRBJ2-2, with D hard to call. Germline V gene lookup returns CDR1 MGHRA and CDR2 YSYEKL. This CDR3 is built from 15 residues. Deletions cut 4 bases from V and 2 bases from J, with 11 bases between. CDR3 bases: TGCGCCAGCAGCCCCGTTGCCCCAAACACCGGGGAGCTGTTTTTT. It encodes CASSPVAPNTGELFF.

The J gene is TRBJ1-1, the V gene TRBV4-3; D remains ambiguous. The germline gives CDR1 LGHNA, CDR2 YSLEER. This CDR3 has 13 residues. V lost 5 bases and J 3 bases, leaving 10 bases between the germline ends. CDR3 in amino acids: CASSARTHTEAFF. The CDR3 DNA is TGCGCCAGCAGCGCACGGACGCACACTGAAGCTTTCTTT.

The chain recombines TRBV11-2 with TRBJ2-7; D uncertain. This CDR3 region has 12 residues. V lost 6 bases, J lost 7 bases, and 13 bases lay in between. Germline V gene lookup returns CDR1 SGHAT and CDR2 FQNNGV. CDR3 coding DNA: TGTGCCAGCAGTTTAAATCGGCGGGAGCAGTACTTC. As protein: CASSLNRREQYF.

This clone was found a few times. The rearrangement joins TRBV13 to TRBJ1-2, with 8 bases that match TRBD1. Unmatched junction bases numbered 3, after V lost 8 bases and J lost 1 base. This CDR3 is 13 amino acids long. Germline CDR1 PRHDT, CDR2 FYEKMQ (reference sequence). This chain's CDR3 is CASRDRNNYGYTF. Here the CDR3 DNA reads TGTGCCAGCCGGGACAGGAATAACTATGGCTACACCTTC.

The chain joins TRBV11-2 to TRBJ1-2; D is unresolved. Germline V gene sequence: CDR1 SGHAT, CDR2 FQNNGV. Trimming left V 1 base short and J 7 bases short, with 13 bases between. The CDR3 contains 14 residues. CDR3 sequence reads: CASSLGRGMGGYTF. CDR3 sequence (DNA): TGTGCCAGCAGCTTAGGGAGAGGGATGGGTGGCTACACCTTC. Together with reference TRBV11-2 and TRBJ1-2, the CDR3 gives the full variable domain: EAGVAQSPRYKIIEKRQSVAFWCNPISGHATLYWYQQILGQGPKLLIQFQNNGVVDDSQLPKDRFSAERLKGVDSTLKIQPAKLEDSAVYLCASSLGRGMGGYTFGSGTRLTVV.

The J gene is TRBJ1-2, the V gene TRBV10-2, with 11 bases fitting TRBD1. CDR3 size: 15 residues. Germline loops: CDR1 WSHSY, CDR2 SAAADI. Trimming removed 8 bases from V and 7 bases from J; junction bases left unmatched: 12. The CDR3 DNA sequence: TGCGCCAGCGATGCGGGACAGGGGGGCGGGGGTGGCTACACCTTC. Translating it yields CASDAGQGGGGGYTF.

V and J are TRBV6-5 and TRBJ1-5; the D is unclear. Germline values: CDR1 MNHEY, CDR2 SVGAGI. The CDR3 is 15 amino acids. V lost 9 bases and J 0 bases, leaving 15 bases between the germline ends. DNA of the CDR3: TGTGCCAGGAGAAAGCCCAGAAATAGCAATCAGCCCCAGCATTTT. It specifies CARRKPRNSNQPQHF.

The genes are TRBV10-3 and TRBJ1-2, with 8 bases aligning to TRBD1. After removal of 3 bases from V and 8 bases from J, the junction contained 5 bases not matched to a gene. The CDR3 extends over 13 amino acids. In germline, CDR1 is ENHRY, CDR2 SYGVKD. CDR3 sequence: CAISDSDREGYTF. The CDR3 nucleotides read TGTGCCATCAGTGACTCGGACAGGGAGGGCTACACCTTC.

CDR3 coding DNA: TGTGCCATCACTCCGACAGGGCTGAACACTGAAGCTTTCTTT. This gives the protein CAITPTGLNTEAFF. The V call is TRBV10-3, the J call TRBJ1-1; 7 bases are shared with TRBD1. Germline lookup yields CDR1 ENHRY and CDR2 SYGVKD. The CDR3 spans 14 residues. V trimming: 7 bases; J trimming: 0 bases; junction bases outside the gene matches: 5.

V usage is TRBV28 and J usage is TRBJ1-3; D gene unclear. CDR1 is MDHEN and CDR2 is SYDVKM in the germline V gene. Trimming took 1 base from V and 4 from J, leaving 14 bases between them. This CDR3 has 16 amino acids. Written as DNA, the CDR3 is TGTGCCAGCAGTTTATTTATAGGGATGGGAGGAAACACCATATATTTT. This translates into CASSLFIGMGGNTIYF.

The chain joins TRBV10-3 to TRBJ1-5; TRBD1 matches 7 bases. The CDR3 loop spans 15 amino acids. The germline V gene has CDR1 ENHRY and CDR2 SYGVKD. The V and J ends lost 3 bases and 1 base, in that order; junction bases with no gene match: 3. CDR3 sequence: CAISDGTVSNQPQHF. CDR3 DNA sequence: TGTGCCATCAGTGACGGGACAGTCAGCAATCAGCCCCAGCATTTT.